This TCR beta chain was sequenced during a study of Ad26.COV2.S vaccination and SARS-CoV-2 variants. Notes on the study in general: Similar non-spike TCR breadth was observed in recipients of vaccine and of placebo. Overall T cell responses may have been underestimated by the analyses of TCR breadth and depth.

Per germline, CDR1 KGHSH and CDR2 LQKENI. The V end was cut by 3 bases, the J end by 7 bases, with 12 bases between. The CDR3 length is 13 residues. Some clones are missing from TCRdb's copy, which holds only in-frame ones; the method was immunoSEQ multiplex PCR. Altogether roughly 380,000 clones are present, 90% to 95% being singletons, with the ten largest covering 3.9%. With regard to this clone: Antigen unknown.

This sample comprised peripheral blood, obtained after recovery from COVID-19. The V and J genes are TRBV18 and TRBJ1-1; D is uncertain. The source of this sequence is a human donor who had recovered from COVID-19. The CDR3 DNA is TGTGCCAGCTCACCGAGCGACGCCCGTGAAGCTTTCTTT. Amino acids: CASSPSDAREAFF.